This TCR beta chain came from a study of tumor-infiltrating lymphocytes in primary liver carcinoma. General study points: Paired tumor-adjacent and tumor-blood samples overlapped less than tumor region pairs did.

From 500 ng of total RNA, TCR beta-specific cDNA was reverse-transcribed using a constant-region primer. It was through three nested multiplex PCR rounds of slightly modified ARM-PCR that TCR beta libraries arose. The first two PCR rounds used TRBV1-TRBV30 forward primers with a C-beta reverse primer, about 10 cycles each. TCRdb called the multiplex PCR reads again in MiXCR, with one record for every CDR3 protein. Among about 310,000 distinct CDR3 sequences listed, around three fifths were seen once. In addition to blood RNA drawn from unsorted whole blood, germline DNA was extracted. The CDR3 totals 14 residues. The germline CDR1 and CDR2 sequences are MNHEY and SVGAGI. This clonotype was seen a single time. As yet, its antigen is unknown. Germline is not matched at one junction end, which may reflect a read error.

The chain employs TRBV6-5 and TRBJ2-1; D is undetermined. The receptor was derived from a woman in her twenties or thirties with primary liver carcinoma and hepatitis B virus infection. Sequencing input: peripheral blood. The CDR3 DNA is TGTGCCAGCAGCCTATCAAGGGTTTTCGGTGAGCTGTTCTTC. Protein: CASSLSRVFGELFF.